These 24 T cell receptor beta chains came from one sample sequenced in a study of cytomegalovirus exposure and HLA in healthy donors. Primers included in the PCR were 60 Vbeta and 13 Jbeta primers. Method: immunoSEQ multiplex PCR; TCRdb's copy keeps in-frame clones and lacks some. Of about 200,000 clones listed, 75% to 90% were seen once; the top ten hold approximately 0.31%. Material for sequencing was PBMCs. These receptor sequences come from a woman in her thirties in good health and CMV-seronegative.

This rearrangement joins TRBV28 to TRBJ2-7, with D possibly being TRBD2 (5 bases). Germline CDR1 reads MDHEN; CDR2 reads SYDVKM. V gave up 4 bases and J gave up 2 bases, with 12 bases separating them. The CDR3 runs to 14 residues. In nucleotides, the CDR3 is TGTGCCAGCAGTTCCGGCGGGTATCCCTACGAGCAGTACTTC. It codes for CASSSGGYPYEQYF.

The genes are TRBV5-1 and TRBJ2-1, with 7 bases fitting TRBD2. The germline gives CDR1 SGHRS, CDR2 YFSETQ. CDR3 size: 16 residues. V lost 0 bases, J lost 3 bases, and 6 bases stayed unmatched. CDR3 DNA: TGCGCCAGCAGCTTGGAGCTAGCGGCATACTACAATGAGCAGTTCTTC. Protein sequence: CASSLELAAYYNEQFF.

This clone has only a few counts. V and J are TRBV7-2 and TRBJ2-1; D might be TRBD2 (6 bases). Germline-derived CDR1 and CDR2 are SGHTA and FQGNSA. V shed 5 bases and J shed 15 bases, with 20 bases lying between them. This CDR3 has 13 amino acids. The CDR3 DNA reads as TGTGCCAGCAGCATTAGTAGGGACTCCATTTCGTTCTTC. It is translated as CASSISRDSISFF.

This clone was detected only once. The chain recombines TRBV7-9 with TRBJ2-3, with 7 bases lining up with TRBD2. V shed 9 bases and J 3 bases; nucleotides not matched to a gene: 15. Germline V lookup: CDR1 SEHNR, CDR2 FQNEAQ (reference sequence). CDR3 length equals 16 residues. CDR3: CASPRAGLAVTDTQYF. The DNA of the CDR3 is TGTGCCAGTCCCCGAGCGGGTCTAGCGGTGACAGATACGCAGTATTTT.

The chain uses TRBV27 and TRBJ1-2, with D unclear. This CDR3 has 13 residues. Germline CDR1 MNHEY, CDR2 SMNVEV (reference sequence). Trimming removed 0 bases from V and 8 bases from J, with 10 bases in between. DNA of the CDR3: TGTGCCAGCAGTTTATCGGAGGTGGGGGGCTACACCTTC. Encoded protein: CASSLSEVGGYTF.

The chain uses TRBV2 and TRBJ2-5; 13 bases fit TRBD2. Losses at the gene ends were 3 bases for V and 5 bases for J; bases not matched to a gene: 3. This CDR3 spans 15 amino acids. Per the germline V gene, CDR1 is SNHLY and CDR2 is FYNNEI. The CDR3 protein is CASSEGLAGRETQYF. CDR3 coding DNA: TGTGCCAGCAGTGAGGGACTAGCGGGGAGGGAGACCCAGTACTTC.

This chain links TRBV5-8 with TRBJ1-5; 8 bases are a match to TRBD1. The CDR3 length is 16 residues. V was clipped by 3 bases and J by 6 bases; unmatched bases: 11. Per the germline V gene, CDR1 is SGHTS and CDR2 is YDEGEE. Written as DNA, the CDR3 is TGTGCCAGCAGCTGGGGCCGGACAGGGCTTAGTCAGCCCCAGCATTTT. This codes for CASSWGRTGLSQPQHF.

This chain joins TRBV1 and TRBJ2-7; the D segment call TRBD2 is taken from the table without a DNA check. TRBV1 is flagged as a pseudogene. The CDR3 consists of 16 residues. CDR3 in amino acids: CTSSQDQNGPSYEQYF. The CDR3 DNA follows: TGCACCAGCAGCCAAGATCAAAACGGTCCATCCTACGAGCAGTACTTC.

This clone was seen more than once but under ten times. The rearrangement joins TRBV5-6 to TRBJ2-7; tentative D call: TRBD2 (5 bases). CDR1 and CDR2 (germline): SGHDT, YYEEEE. The CDR3 loop spans 15 amino acids. The ends were cut back, 6 bases at V and 2 bases at J, with 18 bases in the middle. This chain's CDR3 is CASTLVRGPAYEQYF. CDR3 nucleotides: TGTGCCAGCACCTTAGTTAGAGGGCCTGCCTACGAGCAGTACTTC. Drawing the rest from reference TRBV5-6 and TRBJ2-7, the complete variable domain is DAGVTQSPTHLIKTRGQQVTLRCSPKSGHDTVSWYQQALGQGPQFIFQYYEEEERQRGNFPDRFSGHQFPNYSSELNVNALLLGDSALYLCASTLVRGPAYEQYFGPGTRLTVT.

This clone was picked up a small number of times. The chain joins TRBV6-1 to TRBJ1-2; 9 nucleotides agree with TRBD1. Germline CDR1 reads MNHNS; CDR2 reads SASEGT. The CDR3 is 14 residues long. With 4 bases clipped from V and 3 bases from J, the junction kept 3 bases outside the gene matches. The CDR3 bases are TGTGCCAGCAGTGTCGACAGGGGGGACTATGGCTACACCTTC. This sequence encodes CASSVDRGDYGYTF.

V gene TRBV6-6 combines with J gene TRBJ2-3; 12 nucleotides line up with TRBD2. Germline-derived CDR1 and CDR2 are MNHNY and SVGAGI (reference sequence). CDR3 length: 15 residues. The V gene end was trimmed by 5 bases and the J gene end by 7 bases; junction bases not matched to a gene: 7. The CDR3 is CASSKTSGSGNTQYF. In nucleotides, the CDR3 is TGTGCCAGCAGTAAGACTAGCGGGAGTGGAAATACGCAGTATTTT.

V usage is TRBV19 and J usage is TRBJ2-1; TRBD2 aligns across 8 bases. The ends lost 8 bases at V and 7 bases at J; junction bases unmatched: 13. CDR1 is LNHDA and CDR2 is SQIVND in the germline V gene (reference sequence). CDR3 length equals 15 residues. The CDR3 DNA reads TGTGCCAGTTCCACCCCGAGCGGGAGAGATAATGAGCAGTTCTTC. It translates to CASSTPSGRDNEQFF.

The chain recombines TRBV7-6 with TRBJ2-1, with 7 positions matching TRBD2. The J segment lost 5 bases and the V segment lost 2 bases, leaving 12 bases of the junction unmatched. Germline assignment: CDR1 SGHVS and CDR2 FNYEAQ. The CDR3 totals 17 residues. CDR3 loop: CASSLFTGGGINNEQFF. The CDR3 bases are TGTGCCAGCAGCTTATTTACGGGCGGGGGAATTAACAATGAGCAGTTCTTC.

The chain employs TRBV9 and TRBJ2-6; D might be TRBD1 (5 bases). The CDR3 runs 17 residues. Germline V gene lookup returns CDR1 SGDLS and CDR2 YYNGEE. V dropped 4 bases and J dropped 4 bases, with 18 bases sitting between them. This CDR3 is CASSPGPPSAGANVLTF. The DNA of the CDR3 is TGTGCCAGCAGCCCAGGGCCCCCCTCAGCCGGGGCCAACGTCCTGACTTTC.

This clone was seen just once. This chain connects TRBV28 to TRBJ2-1; 8 bases are a match to TRBD2. Germline V lookup: CDR1 MDHEN, CDR2 SYDVKM. V trimming: 5 bases; J trimming: 3 bases; junction bases outside the gene matches: 9. This CDR3 comprises 16 residues. The CDR3 spells CASSPLAGRGYNEQFF. CDR3 nucleotide sequence: TGTGCCAGCAGTCCATTAGCGGGGAGGGGCTACAATGAGCAGTTCTTC.

The rearrangement links TRBV9 to TRBJ2-3; the match to TRBD2 covers 14 bases. V lost 4 bases and J lost 9; bases outside the gene matches: 10. Germline V gene sequence: CDR1 SGDLS, CDR2 YYNGEE. This CDR3 comprises 16 residues. This chain's CDR3 is CASSKGLAGALVTQYF. The CDR3 nucleotides are TGTGCCAGCAGCAAGGGACTAGCGGGGGCCCTCGTCACGCAGTATTTT.

This clone has more than one count but fewer than ten. This chain links TRBV4-1 with TRBJ2-7; 15 bases are a match to TRBD2. With 0 bases clipped from V and 2 bases from J, the junction kept 2 bases outside the gene matches. The CDR3 has 17 residues. Germline V gene data show CDR1 as MGHRA and CDR2 as YSYEKL. CDR3 sequence reads: CASSQEGTSGGTYEQYF. The CDR3 bases are TGCGCCAGCAGCCAAGAGGGGACTAGCGGGGGGACCTACGAGCAGTACTTC.

V is TRBV28 and J is TRBJ2-7; D unclear. This CDR3 has 10 residues. Per germline, CDR1 MDHEN and CDR2 SYDVKM. V was trimmed by 6 bases and J by 4 bases, leaving 4 bases between them. CDR3 nucleotide sequence: TGTGCCAGCAGCCCTTACGAGCAGTACTTC. As protein: CASSPYEQYF.

V usage is TRBV6-1 and J usage is TRBJ2-5; D is undetermined. CDR1 MNHNS and CDR2 SASEGT come from the germline V gene. The CDR3 runs 13 residues. Trimming left V 3 bases short and J 5 bases short, with 10 bases between. This CDR3 reads CASSDRRTETQYF. The CDR3 DNA sequence: TGTGCCAGCAGTGACAGGCGAACGGAGACCCAGTACTTC.

CDR3 loop: CASSLDRGGEQYF. In nucleotides, the CDR3 is TGTGCCAGCAGCTTAGACAGGGGGGGCGAGCAGTACTTC. The chain combines TRBV7-8 with TRBJ2-7; D possibly corresponds to TRBD1 (8 bases). Germline assignment: CDR1 SGHVS and CDR2 FQNEAQ. CDR3 length: 13 residues. With 1 base removed from V and 6 bases from J, the gap between germline ends came to 10 bases.

The chain employs TRBV28 and TRBJ2-2; TRBD1 matches 7 bases. The CDR3 has 15 residues. The germline V gene has CDR1 MDHEN and CDR2 SYDVKM. The V and J ends lost 2 bases and 4 bases, in that order; junction bases with no gene match: 4. The DNA for the CDR3 is TGTGCCAGCAGTTTAAGGGGGCGCGGCACCGGGGAGCTGTTTTTT. It is translated as CASSLRGRGTGELFF.

The chain links TRBV28 to TRBJ2-4; weak D call: TRBD1 (6 bases). Germline V gene sequence: CDR1 MDHEN, CDR2 SYDVKM. The CDR3 totals 20 residues. Trimming took 4 bases from V and 0 from J, leaving 25 bases between them. DNA for the CDR3: TGTGCCAGCAGTTCACCGCCTTGGGGACATTCGATTCTAGCCAAAAACATTCAGTACTTC. This sequence encodes CASSSPPWGHSILAKNIQYF. The full variable domain, completed using reference TRBV28 and TRBJ2-4, is DVKVTQSSRYLVKRTGEKVFLECVQDMDHENMFWYRQDPGLGLRLIYFSYDVKMKEKGDIPEGYSVSREKKERFSLILESASTNQTSMYLCASSSPPWGHSILAKNIQYFGAGTRLSVL.

The chain carries TRBV4-2 and TRBJ1-1; D perhaps matches TRBD1 (5 bases). Germline lookup yields CDR1 LGHNA and CDR2 YNFKEQ. The CDR3 is 15 amino acids. The germline V and J ends were trimmed by 1 base and 4 bases, with 13 bases remaining between them. The CDR3 loop is CASSQVGGDVTEAFF. The CDR3, as DNA: TGTGCCAGCAGCCAAGTCGGCGGGGACGTCACTGAAGCTTTCTTT.

This chain links TRBV5-1 with TRBJ2-2, with a weak D call TRBD1 (6 bases). In germline, CDR1 is SGHRS, CDR2 YFSETQ. The V gene lost 1 base and the J gene lost 5 bases, with 15 bases spanning the gap. The CDR3 consists of 16 residues. The CDR3 DNA reads as TGCGCCAGCAGCTTGAACAGGGCAGACGGGACCGGGGAGCTGTTTTTT. Amino acids: CASSLNRADGTGELFF.